These 2 T cell receptor beta chains were all obtained from the same sample, sequenced in a study of PD-L1 blockade in urothelial cancer. Clones were sequenced by immunoSEQ multiplex PCR, and TCRdb holds only the in-frame ones, with some missing. The sample lists over 70,000 clones; roughly 80% were seen once. Time point here: peripheral blood 6 weeks after treatment start. Specimen: PBMCs, collected around atezolizumab (anti-PD-L1) treatment. These receptors were collected from a man between 65 and 80 years old with urothelial cancer.

This rearrangement joins TRBV15 to TRBJ2-7, with D maybe TRBD2 (6 bases). Per germline, CDR1 LNHNV and CDR2 YYDKDF (reference sequence). The CDR3 runs 14 residues. Trimming pared 0 bases from V and 5 bases from J, leaving 11 bases between. The CDR3 nucleotides are TGTGCCACCAGCAGAGATCGGGAGTCTGACGAGCAGTACTTC. It yields the protein CATSRDRESDEQYF. Using reference TRBV15 and TRBJ2-7 for the parts outside the CDR3, the full variable domain is DAMVIQNPRYQVTQFGKPVTLSCSQTLNHNVMYWYQQKSSQAPKLLFHYYDKDFNNEADTPDNFQSRRPNTSFCFLDIRSPGLGDTAMYLCATSRDRESDEQYFGPGTRLTVT.

This chain joins TRBV2 and TRBJ1-5, with D perhaps matching TRBD1 (5 bases). The CDR3 sequence is 13 residues long. Germline CDR1 SNHLY, CDR2 FYNNEI. The germline V and J ends were trimmed by 4 bases and 3 bases, with 7 bases remaining between them. CDR3 bases: TGTGCCAGCAGTGGACAGACCAATCAGCCCCAGCATTTT. It encodes CASSGQTNQPQHF.